One T cell receptor (beta chain) is described in this entry. The antigen remains unidentified. CDR3 length: 16 amino acids. V was clipped by 2 bases and J by 5 bases; unmatched bases: 8. Per germline, CDR1 ENHRY and CDR2 SYGVKD. Original analysis: A per-sample median of around 100,000 TCRs was observed, with a range of roughly 20,000 to 750,000. TCRdb redid the calling of the RACE reads with MiXCR, one entry per CDR3 protein. These V and J calls originate from TCRdb's pipeline instead of the authors' own analysis. The sample yields roughly 200,000 distinct CDR3 sequences, around 25% seen once. The sample comes from a study of human T cells and chemical hapten exposure. Regarding the study as a whole: Having alopecia, the donors may differ immunologically from healthy people.

The time point: patch test 3, about 24 weeks after DPC sensitization. The treatment is: therapeutic diphenylcyclopropenone sensitization with weekly scalp DPC. Blood sampling occurred before each patch-test application. This sequence was found in a woman aged 40 to 49 with alopecia areata. Some clones in this sample may be carry-over from other donors' samples. Source: whole blood, taken in connection with sensitization to the hapten diphenylcyclopropenone (DPC). The V and J genes are TRBV10-3 and TRBJ2-3; 9 nucleotides align to TRBD2. Here the CDR3 DNA reads TGTGCCATCAGTGAGCCCGTAGCGGGAGTTGAAGATACGCAGTATTTT. Translating gives CAISEPVAGVEDTQYF.